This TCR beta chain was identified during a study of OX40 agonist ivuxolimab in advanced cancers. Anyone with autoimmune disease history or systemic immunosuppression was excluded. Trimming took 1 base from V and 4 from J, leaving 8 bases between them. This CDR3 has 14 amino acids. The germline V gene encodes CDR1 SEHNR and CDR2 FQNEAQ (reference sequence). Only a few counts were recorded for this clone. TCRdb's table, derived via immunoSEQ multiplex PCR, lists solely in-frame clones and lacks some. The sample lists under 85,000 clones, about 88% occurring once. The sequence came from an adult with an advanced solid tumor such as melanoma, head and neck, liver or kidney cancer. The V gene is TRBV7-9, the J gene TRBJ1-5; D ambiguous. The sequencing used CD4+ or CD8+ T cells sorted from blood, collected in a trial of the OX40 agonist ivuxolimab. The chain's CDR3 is CASSLGSGNQPQHF. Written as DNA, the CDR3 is TGTGCCAGCAGCTTAGGTTCAGGAAATCAGCCCCAGCATTTT.